These 27 T cell receptor beta chains came from one sample sequenced in a study of T cell responses to AZD1222 COVID-19 vaccine. Measured with immunoSEQ multiplex PCR; TCRdb has only the in-frame clones, and not every one. The table has roughly 87,000 clones, 85% to 90% seen once; the top ten hold 6.9%. The sample here was peripheral blood, taken 28 days after the second AZD1222 dose. These receptors were collected from an adult who received the AZD1222 COVID-19 vaccine.

The chain joins TRBV24-1 to TRBJ1-1; no definite D call. Germline V lookup: CDR1 KGHDR, CDR2 SFDVKD. This CDR3 contains 11 residues. V was trimmed by 7 bases and J by 1 base, leaving 3 bases between them. The chain's CDR3 is CATRGNTEAFF. DNA of the CDR3: TGTGCCACCAGGGGGAACACTGAAGCTTTCTTT.

The chain combines TRBV5-1 with TRBJ2-7; D ambiguous. The germline V and J ends were trimmed by 2 bases and 5 bases, with 14 bases remaining between them. The germline V gene has CDR1 SGHRS and CDR2 YFSETQ. CDR3 length: 14 residues. The CDR3, as DNA: TGCGCCAGCAGCTTAGAACGGGTAATCCACGAGCAGTACTTC. The encoded protein is CASSLERVIHEQYF.

The rearrangement links TRBV7-2 to TRBJ2-2, with D possibly matching TRBD2 (5 bases). V lost 5 bases to trimming and J lost 4 bases, with 11 bases between them. CDR1 and CDR2 (germline): SGHTA, FQGNSA. This CDR3 region has 14 residues. The CDR3 region is CASSRIARTGELFF. The DNA of the CDR3 is TGTGCCAGCAGCCGTATAGCGCGCACCGGGGAGCTGTTTTTT. Looking up the rest from reference TRBV7-2 and TRBJ2-2 gives the full variable domain: GAGVSQSPSNKVTEKGKDVELRCDPISGHTALYWYRQSLGQGLEFLIYFQGNSAPDKSGLPSDRFSAERTGGSVSTLTIQRTQQEDSAVYLCASSRIARTGELFFGEGSRLTVL.

A word on this clone: This sequence may be a read error, since a much larger clone differs from it by one base. The chain joins TRBV2 to TRBJ2-1; 13 nucleotides match TRBD2. Germline V gives CDR1 SNHLY, CDR2 FYNNEI. This CDR3 has 14 residues. V was pared by 3 bases and J by 7 bases, with 0 bases of the junction left unmatched. The CDR3 spells CASSEGLAGNEQFF. DNA of the CDR3: TGTGCCAGCAGTGAGGGACTAGCGGGGAATGAGCAGTTCTTC.

The chain carries TRBV6-5 and TRBJ2-7; tentative D call: TRBD2 (6 bases). V lost 6 bases and J 0 bases, leaving 15 bases between the germline ends. Germline-derived CDR1 and CDR2 are MNHEY and SVGAGI. The CDR3 is made up of 15 amino acids. The CDR3 coding sequence is TGTGCCAGCAGGCAGGGACTTTCGAGCTCCTACGAGCAGTACTTC. This sequence encodes CASRQGLSSSYEQYF.

The chain is built from TRBV27 and TRBJ1-1; D is perhaps TRBD1 (6 bases). Per germline, CDR1 MNHEY and CDR2 SMNVEV (reference sequence). The CDR3 covers 15 residues. The V end was cut by 5 bases, the J end by 2 bases, with 15 bases between. CDR3 DNA sequence: TGTGCCAGCAGTCCCTACAGGGCCTCTAACACTGAAGCTTTCTTT. It encodes CASSPYRASNTEAFF.

V usage is TRBV19 and J usage is TRBJ1-2; TRBD1 is a possible D gene (5 bases). The CDR3 is 12 amino acids. Per germline, CDR1 LNHDA and CDR2 SQIVND (reference sequence). Trimming removed 5 bases from V and 8 bases from J, with 12 bases in between. The CDR3 DNA sequence: TGTGCCAGTAGTTCGCAGGGCAAGGGCTACACCTTC. As protein: CASSSQGKGYTF. Full variable domain (outside the CDR3, taken from reference TRBV19 and TRBJ1-2): DGGITQSPKYLFRKEGQNVTLSCEQNLNHDAMYWYRQDPGQGLRLIYYSQIVNDFQKGDIAEGYSVSREKKESFPLTVTSAQKNPTAFYLCASSSQGKGYTFGSGTRLTVV.

The chain recombines TRBV27 with TRBJ1-1; a weak D match, TRBD1 (5 bases). The CDR3 covers 14 residues. Germline CDR1 and CDR2: MNHEY and SMNVEV (reference sequence). The V end lost 2 bases, the J end lost 6 bases, and 13 bases lay between the germline ends. CDR3 nucleotide sequence: TGTGCCAGCAGTTTAGCAGGGAGGTGGGCTGAAGCTTTCTTT. It encodes CASSLAGRWAEAFF.

Concerning this clone: Just one base apart from a much larger clone, this may be a read error. Other DNA sequences in the same sample also yield this CDR3. The CDR3 here is CASSDRDTGELFF. DNA for the CDR3: TGTGCCAGCAGCGACAGGGACACCGGGGAGCTGTTTTTT. The chain carries TRBV6-4 and TRBJ2-2, with 7 bases fitting TRBD1. This CDR3 spans 13 amino acids. Germline V CDR1 and CDR2: MRHNA, SNTAGT. Trimming took 6 bases from V and 3 from J; bases not matched to a gene: 1.

This sequence joins TRBV18 and TRBJ1-2; 7 bases map to TRBD1. The J segment lost 7 bases and the V segment lost 6 bases, leaving 14 bases of the junction unmatched. CDR3 size: 15 residues. Germline V gives CDR1 KGHSH, CDR2 LQKENI. Here the CDR3 reads CASSPSYTGESGYTF. The CDR3 DNA reads as TGTGCCAGCTCCCCTAGCTATACAGGGGAAAGTGGCTACACCTTC.

This clone was detected once. The V gene is TRBV24-1, the J gene TRBJ2-2, with 9 bases aligning to TRBD1. The V gene end was trimmed by 11 bases and the J gene end by 5 bases; junction bases not matched to a gene: 8. The CDR3 runs to 14 residues. Per germline, CDR1 KGHDR and CDR2 SFDVKD. The CDR3 DNA is TGTGCCATAGGACAGGGGCCCAGGACCGGGGAGCTGTTTTTT. Translation: CAIGQGPRTGELFF.

The J gene is TRBJ2-7, the V gene TRBV7-2; 10 nucleotides align to TRBD2. In germline, CDR1 is SGHTA, CDR2 FQGNSA. The CDR3 runs 17 residues. With 4 bases clipped from V and 2 bases from J, the junction kept 11 bases outside the gene matches. The CDR3 region has the DNA TGTGCCAGCAGCTCGCCTGATTCAGCGGGAGGGCCCTACGAGCAGTACTTC. As protein: CASSSPDSAGGPYEQYF.

This clone was observed once. The chain employs TRBV14 and TRBJ1-2; D is uncertain. V dropped 3 bases and J dropped 8 bases, with 10 bases sitting between them. CDR3 length: 12 residues. Germline V CDR1 and CDR2: SGHDN, FVKESK. CDR3 sequence: CASSHTVTGYTF. CDR3 nucleotide sequence: TGTGCCAGCAGCCACACTGTGACAGGCTACACCTTC.

The CDR3 coding sequence is TGTGCCAGCAGCGTAGAGGTAGCGGGAGCGAATGAGCAGTTCTTC. This translates into CASSVEVAGANEQFF. The rearrangement uses TRBV9 and TRBJ2-1; 9 bases agree with TRBD2. V shed 0 bases and J 7 bases; nucleotides not matched to a gene: 5. CDR1 and CDR2 from the germline V gene are SGDLS and YYNGEE. This CDR3 spans 15 amino acids.

This rearrangement joins TRBV4-3 to TRBJ2-6; no firm D call. The V gene's germline CDR1 is LGHNA and CDR2 YSLEER. CDR3 size: 17 residues. With 4 bases removed from V and 0 bases from J, the gap between germline ends came to 13 bases. The CDR3 nucleotides are TGCGCCAGCAGCCCCACGGGCACCGCCTCTGGGGCCAACGTCCTGACTTTC. Translating gives CASSPTGTASGANVLTF.

The rearrangement joins TRBV9 to TRBJ2-1, with TRBD2 matching 13 bases. The germline gives CDR1 SGDLS, CDR2 YYNGEE. The ends lost 3 bases at V and 9 bases at J; junction bases unmatched: 6. The CDR3 runs 15 residues. The DNA for the CDR3 is TGTGCCAGCAGCGCACGGACTAGCGGGAGCGGTGAGCAGTTCTTC. Translated: CASSARTSGSGEQFF.

V gene TRBV2 combines with J gene TRBJ1-6; the match to TRBD1 covers 10 bases. Germline V gene sequence: CDR1 SNHLY, CDR2 FYNNEI. This CDR3 has 15 residues. V dropped 4 bases and J dropped 9; count of bases not matched to a gene: 6. CDR3 in DNA: TGTGCCAGCAGTGGAAGACGGGACAGGGGTTCACCCCTCCACTTT. Its protein is CASSGRRDRGSPLHF.

CDR3 protein: CASRGSGLNTGELFF. The CDR3 nucleotides are TGCGCCAGCAGGGGTAGCGGGCTTAACACCGGGGAGCTGTTTTTT. V gene TRBV10-2 combines with J gene TRBJ2-2, with 7 bases lining up with TRBD2. The CDR3 loop spans 15 amino acids. With V trimmed by 6 bases and J by 2 bases, 6 bases remained unmatched. CDR1 and CDR2 (germline): WSHSY, SAAADI.

The J gene is TRBJ2-3, the V gene TRBV5-1; 9 nucleotides agree with TRBD1. The length of the CDR3 is 19 residues. J gave up 4 bases and V 7 bases, and 22 bases lay outside the gene matches. Per germline, CDR1 SGHRS and CDR2 YFSETQ. The CDR3 loop reads CASSLGQGSPIMPPDTQYF. CDR3 DNA sequence: TGCGCCAGCTCTCTGGGACAGGGTAGTCCCATTATGCCACCAGATACGCAGTATTTT.

The genes are TRBV2 and TRBJ1-1, with 7 positions matching TRBD1. Germline CDR1 and CDR2: SNHLY and FYNNEI. Losses at the gene ends were 4 bases for V and 2 bases for J; bases not matched to a gene: 10. CDR3 length: 16 residues. CDR3 sequence reads: CASSVLAGQFNTEAFF. In DNA, the CDR3 is TGTGCCAGCAGTGTCCTGGCGGGACAGTTTAACACTGAAGCTTTCTTT.

The V call is TRBV19, the J call TRBJ1-1, with D maybe TRBD1 (5 bases). Per germline, CDR1 LNHDA and CDR2 SQIVND (reference sequence). The CDR3 totals 14 residues. Trimming shortened V by 5 bases and J by 4 bases, and 14 bases separated the two germline ends. The chain's CDR3 is CASSVDRPSTEAFF. The CDR3 nucleotides read TGTGCCAGTAGTGTCGACAGACCTTCCACTGAAGCTTTCTTT.

CDR3 nucleotide sequence: TGCGCCAGCAGCTTGGGTCGGGCGGGAAACTCTGGAAACACCATATATTTT. Translated: CASSLGRAGNSGNTIYF. V usage is TRBV5-1 and J usage is TRBJ1-3; no definite D call. With 0 bases removed from V and 0 bases from J, the gap between germline ends came to 13 bases. Per germline, CDR1 SGHRS and CDR2 YFSETQ. This CDR3 is 17 amino acids long.

The chain couples TRBV12-3 or TRBV12-4 to TRBJ2-3; unclear D gene. This CDR3 spans 11 amino acids. The ends were cut back, 6 bases at V and 3 bases at J, with 4 bases in the middle. CDR3 coding DNA: TGTGCCAGCAGGGGAACAGATACGCAGTATTTT. It specifies CASRGTDTQYF.

The V gene is TRBV28, the J gene TRBJ2-6, with D hard to call. V lost 6 bases and J 0 bases, leaving 9 bases between the germline ends. This CDR3 is 15 amino acids long. CDR1 and CDR2 (germline): MDHEN, SYDVKM. Here the CDR3 reads CASSPQISGANVLTF. The CDR3 region has the DNA TGTGCCAGCAGCCCTCAAATCTCTGGGGCCAACGTCCTGACTTTC.

The rearrangement joins TRBV27 to TRBJ2-1; unclear D gene. The germline V gene has CDR1 MNHEY and CDR2 SMNVEV (reference sequence). The CDR3 length is 13 residues. The V gene lost 3 bases and the J gene lost 3 bases, with 6 bases spanning the gap. The CDR3 loop is CASSFAIYNEQFF. The CDR3 bases are TGTGCCAGCAGTTTTGCAATCTACAATGAGCAGTTCTTC.

This clone was detected only once. V is TRBV30 and J is TRBJ2-2, with 8 positions matching TRBD2. CDR1 is GTSNPN and CDR2 is SVGIG in the germline V gene (reference sequence). The length of the CDR3 is 15 residues. V dropped 0 bases and J dropped 4; count of bases not matched to a gene: 4. The CDR3 reads CAWSVAGVGTGELFF. The CDR3 DNA sequence: TGTGCCTGGAGTGTAGCGGGAGTGGGCACCGGGGAGCTGTTTTTT.

The J gene is TRBJ2-1, the V gene TRBV3-1 (or the pseudogene TRBV3-2), with D possibly TRBD2 on 5 matching bases. Germline V CDR1 and CDR2: LGHDT, YNNKEL (reference sequence). The CDR3 has 18 amino acids. Between the trimmed V and J ends, which lost 0 bases and 0 bases, there was a span of 15 bases. The CDR3 DNA reads as TGTGCCAGCAGCCAAGAATTTTCGGCGGGTGGCTCCTACAATGAGCAGTTCTTC. Amino acids: CASSQEFSAGGSYNEQFF.